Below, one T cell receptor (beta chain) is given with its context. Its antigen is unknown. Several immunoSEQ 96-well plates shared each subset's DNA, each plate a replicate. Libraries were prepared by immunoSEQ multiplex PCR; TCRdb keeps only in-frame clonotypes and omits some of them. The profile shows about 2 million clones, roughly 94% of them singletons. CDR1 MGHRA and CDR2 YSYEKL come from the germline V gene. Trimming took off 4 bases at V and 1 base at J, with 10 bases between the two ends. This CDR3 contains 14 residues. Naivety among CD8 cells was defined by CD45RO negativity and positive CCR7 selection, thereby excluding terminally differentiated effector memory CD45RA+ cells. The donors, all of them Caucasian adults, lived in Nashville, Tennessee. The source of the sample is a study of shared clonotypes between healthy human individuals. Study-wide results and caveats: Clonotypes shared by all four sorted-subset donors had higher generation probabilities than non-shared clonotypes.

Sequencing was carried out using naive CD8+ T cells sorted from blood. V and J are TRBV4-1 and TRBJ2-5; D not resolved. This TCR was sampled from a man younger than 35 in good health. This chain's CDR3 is CASSPNAGQETQYF. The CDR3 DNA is TGCGCCAGCAGCCCCAACGCAGGCCAAGAGACCCAGTACTTC.